One and the same sample provided the 29 T cell receptor beta chains below, sequenced in a study of blood T cells in healthy people across ages. The use of a sample-barcoded 5' primer and a J-beta primer mix characterized a second PCR of about 6 to 11 cycles. TCRdb fed the 5' RACE reads into MiXCR, producing one record per CDR3 protein. The table shows around 1.5 million distinct CDR3 sequences, with approximately 42% occurring only once. What was sequenced was blood. These receptors all stem from a woman younger than 30 in good health.

The rearrangement links TRBV14 to TRBJ1-2; 7 bases are a match to TRBD1. Germline V gene data show CDR1 as SGHDN and CDR2 as FVKESK. The CDR3 totals 14 residues. V lost 5 bases and J lost 8; bases outside the gene matches: 11. In nucleotides, the CDR3 is TGTGCCAGCAGCGCGTGGAGGGGGCTAGCGGGCTACACCTTC. Amino acid sequence: CASSAWRGLAGYTF. The whole variable domain, remainder taken from reference TRBV14 and TRBJ1-2, is EAGVTQFPSHSVIEKGQTVTLRCDPISGHDNLYWYRRVMGKEIKFLLHFVKESKQDESGMPNNRFLAERTGGTYSTLKVQPAELEDSGVYFCASSAWRGLAGYTFGSGTRLTVV.

The chain is built from TRBV11-1 and TRBJ1-1; maybe TRBD1 (6 bases). CDR3 length: 15 residues. In germline, CDR1 is SGHAT, CDR2 FQDESV (reference sequence). The germline V and J ends were trimmed by 1 base and 2 bases, with 11 bases remaining between them. CDR3: CASSLVGRGNTEAFF. The CDR3, as DNA: TGTGCCAGCAGCTTAGTAGGCAGGGGAAACACTGAAGCTTTCTTT.

V and J are TRBV11-2 and TRBJ2-7; D gene unclear. Germline loops: CDR1 SGHAT, CDR2 FQNNGV. There are 14 residues in the CDR3. Trimming took 5 bases from V and 0 from J, leaving 11 bases between them. The CDR3 nucleotides are TGTGCCAGCAGCATCGAGGTCGTCTCCTACGAGCAGTACTTC. It is translated as CASSIEVVSYEQYF.

The chain couples TRBV7-9 to TRBJ2-5; possible D gene TRBD2, 5 bases. With 10 bases removed from V and 5 bases from J, the gap between germline ends came to 11 bases. CDR3 length: 11 residues. The germline CDR1 and CDR2 sequences are SEHNR and FQNEAQ (reference sequence). CDR3: CATEAVETQYF. The CDR3 nucleotides read TGTGCCACGGAGGCAGTGGAGACCCAGTACTTC. The variable domain in full, completed from reference TRBV7-9 and TRBJ2-5, reads DTGVSQNPRHKITKRGQNVTFRCDPISEHNRLYWYRQTLGQGPEFLTYFQNEAQLEKSRLLSDRFSAERPKGSFSTLEIQRTEQGDSAMYLCATEAVETQYFGPGTRLLVL.

Only one count was recorded for this clonotype. The chain employs TRBV20-1 and TRBJ2-5; 9 nucleotides line up with TRBD2. This CDR3 is built from 14 residues. Germline V gene sequence: CDR1 DFQATT, CDR2 SNEGSKA (reference sequence). The CDR3 reads CRALRGGGQETQYF. The CDR3 nucleotides read TGCAGGGCCCTACGCGGGGGGGGCCAAGAGACCCAGTACTTC.

This chain joins TRBV20-1 and TRBJ2-5, with D possibly TRBD2 on 5 matching bases. This CDR3 is 13 amino acids long. V was clipped by 5 bases and J by 0 bases, with 10 bases between them. The germline gives CDR1 DFQATT, CDR2 SNEGSKA (reference sequence). CDR3 region: CSASLGDQETQYF. CDR3 coding DNA: TGCAGTGCTTCGCTCGGGGACCAAGAGACCCAGTACTTC.

This sequence joins TRBV6-5 and TRBJ2-1; maybe TRBD1 (6 bases). The CDR3 is 16 residues long. V lost 2 bases and J lost 4, with 15 bases in between. Germline CDR1 is MNHEY and CDR2 is SVGAGI. DNA of the CDR3: TGTGCCAGCAGTTACCTCAACCGGGACATTTACAATGAGCAGTTCTTC. As protein: CASSYLNRDIYNEQFF.

The genes are TRBV12-3 or TRBV12-4 and TRBJ1-1; possible D gene TRBD1, 5 bases. The V end was cut by 0 bases, the J end by 1 base, with 9 bases between. The CDR3 consists of 15 residues. CDR3 sequence: CASSLAQGENTEAFF. In nucleotides, the CDR3 is TGTGCCAGCAGTTTAGCGCAGGGCGAGAACACTGAAGCTTTCTTT.

This clonotype came up a few times. The V and J genes are TRBV20-1 and TRBJ2-1; D might be TRBD1 (5 bases). V was cut by 0 bases and J by 0 bases, with 6 bases left in between. Germline V gives CDR1 DFQATT, CDR2 SNEGSKA (reference sequence). The CDR3 is 14 residues long. The chain's CDR3 is CSARDRDSYNEQFF. In DNA, the CDR3 is TGCAGTGCTAGAGACAGGGACTCCTACAATGAGCAGTTCTTC.

V gene TRBV27 combines with J gene TRBJ1-1; 7 bases align to TRBD1. J gave up 4 bases and V 6 bases, and 11 bases lay outside the gene matches. This CDR3 region has 15 residues. Germline CDR1 reads MNHEY; CDR2 reads SMNVEV (reference sequence). CDR3 amino acids: CASRKADRAITEAFF. The CDR3 nucleotides read TGTGCCAGCAGAAAAGCCGACAGGGCGATCACTGAAGCTTTCTTT.

The chain joins TRBV15 to TRBJ1-4; D perhaps matches TRBD1 (5 bases). V lost 3 bases and J lost 8, with 13 bases in between. Germline V gives CDR1 LNHNV, CDR2 YYDKDF (reference sequence). The CDR3 extends over 14 amino acids. The CDR3 coding sequence is TGTGCCACCAGCAGGTGGGGGTTCGGAGAAAAACTGTTTTTT. This codes for CATSRWGFGEKLFF. The full variable domain, rest sourced from reference TRBV15 and TRBJ1-4, is DAMVIQNPRYQVTQFGKPVTLSCSQTLNHNVMYWYQQKSSQAPKLLFHYYDKDFNNEADTPDNFQSRRPNTSFCFLDIRSPGLGDTAMYLCATSRWGFGEKLFFGSGTQLSVL.

The gene calls are TRBV12-5 and TRBJ2-3; 8 bases map to TRBD2. V lost 3 bases, J lost 2 bases, and 22 bases stayed unmatched. CDR1 is LGHNT and CDR2 is FRNRAP in the germline V gene. This CDR3 is 21 amino acids long. The CDR3 protein is CASGLPPEIREREYTTDTQYF. Here the CDR3 DNA reads TGTGCTAGTGGTTTACCCCCCGAGATAAGAGAGCGGGAGTATACCACAGATACGCAGTATTTT.

As regards this clonotype: A junction end diverges from the germline sequence, so it may reflect a read error. J is TRBJ2-2 and V is TRBV7-2, with 8 bases matching TRBD2. Germline CDR1 and CDR2: SGHTA and FQGNSA. The CDR3 totals 17 residues. In DNA, the CDR3 is TGTGGCAGCAGCCGGGGACTAGTACGACCGAACACCGGGGAGCTGTTTTTT. Translation gives CGSSRGLVRPNTGELFF.

V usage is TRBV5-1 and J usage is TRBJ2-3; TRBD2 matches at 9 bases. CDR1 is SGHRS and CDR2 is YFSETQ in the germline V gene. This CDR3 is 14 amino acids long. The junction had 7 bases not matched to a gene; V was cut back by 3 bases and J by 8 bases. CDR3 nucleotides: TGCGCCAGCAGCTCCGGGACTAGCCGGGGTACGCAGTATTTT. Translating it yields CASSSGTSRGTQYF.

The chain recombines TRBV12-3 or TRBV12-4 with TRBJ2-2, with 9 bases that match TRBD2. This CDR3 spans 17 amino acids. The trim removed 9 bases at V and 1 base at J, leaving 12 bases unmatched. The CDR3 here is CARGFLAGELNTGELFF. For the CDR3, the DNA is TGTGCCAGAGGATTTTTAGCGGGGGAGTTGAACACCGGGGAGCTGTTTTTT.

This clonotype showed up just a few times. CDR3 residues: CASQWAGSSTDTQYF. The CDR3 bases are TGTGCCAGCCAGTGGGCGGGGTCTAGCACAGATACGCAGTATTTT. J is TRBJ2-3 and V is TRBV12-3 or TRBV12-4; a weak D match, TRBD2 (6 bases). The V gene lost 8 bases and the J gene lost 0 bases, with 15 bases spanning the gap. The CDR3 has 15 residues.

The chain uses TRBV4-1 and TRBJ1-1; no clear D gene. Looked up from germline, CDR1 is MGHRA and CDR2 is YSYEKL. Trimming removed 2 bases from V and 5 bases from J, with 12 bases in between. The CDR3 extends over 14 amino acids. CDR3 in amino acids: CASSQPGGSTEAFF. The DNA for the CDR3 is TGCGCCAGCAGCCAACCCGGAGGGTCTACTGAAGCTTTCTTT.

As for this clonotype: This may be a read error: a much more frequent sequence differs by one nucleotide. The chain recombines TRBV12-3 or TRBV12-4 with TRBJ1-1; D is uncertain. The CDR3 covers 12 residues. V was cut by 6 bases and J by 4 bases, with 9 bases left in between. In DNA, the CDR3 is TGTGCCAGCAGGCGGGAACTCACTGAAGCTTTCTTT. This sequence encodes CASRRELTEAFF.

The CDR3 here is CASSLVAPLAGVHNEQYF. In DNA form, the CDR3 reads TGTGCCAGCAGCTTAGTAGCCCCACTAGCGGGTGTTCACAATGAGCAGTACTTC. The rearrangement joins TRBV7-2 to TRBJ2-7; 9 bases agree with TRBD2. CDR3 length equals 18 residues. CDR1 and CDR2 (germline): SGHTA, FQGNSA. Trimming cost V 1 base and J 7 bases; bases outside gene matches: 17. The full variable domain, completed using reference TRBV7-2 and TRBJ2-7, is GAGVSQSPSNKVTEKGKDVELRCDPISGHTALYWYRQSLGQGLEFLIYFQGNSAPDKSGLPSDRFSAERTGGSVSTLTIQRTQQEDSAVYLCASSLVAPLAGVHNEQYFGPGTRLTVT.

On this clonotype itself: The junction shows a germline mismatch at one end, possibly a read error. The chain is built from TRBV2 and TRBJ2-7, with 10 bases identical to TRBD2. The CDR3 sequence is 15 residues long. CDR1 and CDR2 (germline): SNHLY, FYNNEI. The CDR3 sequence is CAGSEVVGLASEQYF. The CDR3 coding sequence is TGTGCCGGCAGTGAAGTTGTGGGACTAGCGAGCGAGCAGTACTTC.

The chain joins TRBV7-2 to TRBJ2-5, with D possibly TRBD2 on 5 matching bases. V shed 2 bases and J shed 11 bases, with 21 bases lying between them. Germline loops: CDR1 SGHTA, CDR2 FQGNSA. This CDR3 contains 15 residues. CDR3 protein: CASSLNLLERNEQYF. CDR3 nucleotide sequence: TGTGCCAGCAGCTTAAACCTACTAGAAAGAAATGAGCAGTACTTC. The entire variable domain, with the rest obtained from reference TRBV7-2 and TRBJ2-5, is as follows: GAGVSQSPSNKVTEKGKDVELRCDPISGHTALYWYRQSLGQGLEFLIYFQGNSAPDKSGLPSDRFSAERTGGSVSTLTIQRTQQEDSAVYLCASSLNLLERNEQYFGPGTRLLVL.

This clonotype was recorded a few times. The chain joins TRBV20-1 to TRBJ2-1; 8 bases agree with TRBD2. V was clipped by 0 bases and J by 0 bases; unmatched bases: 4. The V gene's germline CDR1 is DFQATT and CDR2 SNEGSKA (reference sequence). The CDR3 loop spans 16 amino acids. The CDR3 loop is CSARDRTSRSYNEQFF. The CDR3 nucleotides are TGCAGTGCTAGAGATCGGACTAGCCGCTCCTACAATGAGCAGTTCTTC.

This chain joins TRBV6-1 and TRBJ2-5; tentatively, D is TRBD1 (5 bases). With 10 bases removed from V and 2 bases from J, the gap between germline ends came to 23 bases. Germline loops: CDR1 MNHNS, CDR2 SASEGT. This CDR3 has 16 amino acids. CDR3 DNA sequence: TGTGCCACTAAGGAAAGACGGACATTGAAACAAGAGACCCAGTACTTC. Residues: CATKERRTLKQETQYF.

The chain links TRBV24-1 to TRBJ2-1, with D perhaps matching TRBD2 (5 bases). The CDR3 loop spans 20 amino acids. Germline loops: CDR1 KGHDR, CDR2 SFDVKD. Trimming removed 0 bases at V and 2 bases at J, with 22 bases between. The CDR3 sequence: CATSDLQKEGTNSPYNEQFF. The CDR3 region has the DNA TGTGCCACCAGTGATTTGCAAAAAGAGGGCACTAATAGCCCCTACAATGAGCAGTTCTTC.

The V gene is TRBV6-5, the J gene TRBJ2-3, with 10 bases identical to TRBD2. This CDR3 spans 15 amino acids. The V gene end was trimmed by 10 bases and the J gene end by 4 bases; junction bases not matched to a gene: 11. Germline V gives CDR1 MNHEY, CDR2 SVGAGI. CDR3 loop: CATNPGTSEADTQYF. CDR3 nucleotides: TGTGCCACCAACCCCGGGACTAGCGAGGCAGATACGCAGTATTTT.

The chain couples TRBV12-3 or TRBV12-4 to TRBJ2-1; TRBD2 matches 9 bases. The CDR3 has 15 amino acids. V gave up 4 bases and J gave up 12 bases; unmatched junction bases: 13. CDR3 residues: CASSYGLARAGVQFF. The CDR3 coding sequence is TGTGCCAGCAGTTACGGACTAGCGAGAGCAGGTGTGCAGTTCTTC.

The chain is built from TRBV3-1 and TRBJ2-3; no reliable D call. The germline CDR1 and CDR2 sequences are LGHDT and YNNKEL (reference sequence). V lost 4 bases and J lost 3, with 5 bases in between. The CDR3 totals 12 residues. The CDR3 DNA reads as TGTGCCAGCAGCCGCATTACAGATACGCAGTATTTT. This gives the protein CASSRITDTQYF.

The chain employs TRBV3-1 and TRBJ1-1; D not resolved. V was shortened by 2 bases and J by 5 bases, with 12 bases between the two germline ends. Germline loops: CDR1 LGHDT, CDR2 YNNKEL (reference sequence). This CDR3 spans 14 amino acids. The CDR3 reads CASSQRLAGTEAFF. Written as DNA, the CDR3 is TGTGCCAGCAGCCAACGCCTTGCGGGGACTGAAGCTTTCTTT. Full variable domain (outside the CDR3, taken from reference TRBV3-1 and TRBJ1-1): DTAVSQTPKYLVTQMGNDKSIKCEQNLGHDTMYWYKQDSKKFLKIMFSYNNKELIINETVPNRFSPKSPDKAHLNLHINSLELGDSAVYFCASSQRLAGTEAFFGQGTRLTVV.

The chain links TRBV28 to TRBJ1-5, with D hard to call. In germline, CDR1 is MDHEN, CDR2 SYDVKM. The CDR3 has 14 residues. V lost 5 bases, J lost 5 bases, and 13 bases lay in between. Here the CDR3 reads CASSRDPGDQPQHF. The CDR3, as DNA: TGTGCCAGCAGTCGCGACCCTGGGGATCAGCCCCAGCATTTT.